The entry below describes one T cell receptor beta chain. V was trimmed by 3 bases and J by 1 base, leaving 12 bases between them. Germline CDR1 LGHDT, CDR2 YNNKEL (reference sequence). This CDR3 comprises 16 residues. Under the authors' procedure: Amplifying reference gene primers gave estimates of nucleated cell counts. Method: immunoSEQ multiplex PCR; TCRdb's copy keeps in-frame clones and lacks some. That table is the source of V, J and clone size, and D and trimming were worked out from the DNA. The table lists about 25,000 clones, 65% to 90% of them singletons. This record belongs to a study of blood T cell repertoires in COVID-19. Study details: There were acute and convalescent COVID-19 samples, and they came from the United States, Italy and Spain. PBMCs, B-cell-depleted T cells, or T cells provided the cDNA or gDNA that made up the material.

This clonotype originated in a human donor in a cohort sampled during active COVID-19. The sample was peripheral blood. The chain has TRBV3-1 (or the pseudogene TRBV3-2) and TRBJ2-2; tentatively, D is TRBD2 (6 bases). The CDR3 is CASSQLGRGNTGELFF. In nucleotides, the CDR3 is TGTGCCAGCAGCCAGTTAGGGCGGGGGAACACCGGGGAGCTGTTTTTT.